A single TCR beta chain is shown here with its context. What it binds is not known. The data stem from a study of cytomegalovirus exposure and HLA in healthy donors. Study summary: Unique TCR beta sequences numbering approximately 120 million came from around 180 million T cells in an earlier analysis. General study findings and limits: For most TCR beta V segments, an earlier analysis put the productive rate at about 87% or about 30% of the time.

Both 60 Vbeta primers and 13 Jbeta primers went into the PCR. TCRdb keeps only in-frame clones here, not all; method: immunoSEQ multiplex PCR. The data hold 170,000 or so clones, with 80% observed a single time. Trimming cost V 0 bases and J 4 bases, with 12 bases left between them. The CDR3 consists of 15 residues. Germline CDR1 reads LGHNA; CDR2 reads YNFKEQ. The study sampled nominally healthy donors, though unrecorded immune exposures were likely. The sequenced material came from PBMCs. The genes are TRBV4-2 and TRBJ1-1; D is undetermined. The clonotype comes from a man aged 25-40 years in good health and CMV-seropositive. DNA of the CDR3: TGTGCCAGCAGCCAAGATGTGAGAGGGTCCACTGAAGCTTTCTTT. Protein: CASSQDVRGSTEAFF.